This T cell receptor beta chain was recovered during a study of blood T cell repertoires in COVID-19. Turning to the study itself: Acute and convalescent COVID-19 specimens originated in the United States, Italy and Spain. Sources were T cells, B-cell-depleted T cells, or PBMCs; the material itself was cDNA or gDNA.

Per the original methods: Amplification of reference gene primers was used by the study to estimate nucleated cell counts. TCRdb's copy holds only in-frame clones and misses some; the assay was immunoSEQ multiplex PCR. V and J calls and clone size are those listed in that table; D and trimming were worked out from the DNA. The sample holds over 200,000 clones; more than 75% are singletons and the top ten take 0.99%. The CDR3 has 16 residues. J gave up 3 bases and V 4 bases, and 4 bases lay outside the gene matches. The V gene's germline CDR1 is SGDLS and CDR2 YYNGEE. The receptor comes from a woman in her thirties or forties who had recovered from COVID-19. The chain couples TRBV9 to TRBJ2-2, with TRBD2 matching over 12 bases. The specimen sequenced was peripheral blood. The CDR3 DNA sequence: TGTGCCAGCAGCCTAGGGACTAGCGGGCACACCGGGGAGCTGTTTTTT. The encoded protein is CASSLGTSGHTGELFF.